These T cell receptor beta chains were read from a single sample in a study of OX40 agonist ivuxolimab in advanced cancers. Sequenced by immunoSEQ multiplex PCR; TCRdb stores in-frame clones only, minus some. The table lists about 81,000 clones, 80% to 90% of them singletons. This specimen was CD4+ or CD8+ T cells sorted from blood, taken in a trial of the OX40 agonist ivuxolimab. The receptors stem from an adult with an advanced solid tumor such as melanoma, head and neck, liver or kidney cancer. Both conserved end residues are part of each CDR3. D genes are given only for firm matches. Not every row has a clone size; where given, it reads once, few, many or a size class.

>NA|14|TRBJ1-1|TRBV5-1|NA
CASSLYRGGTEAFF
TGCGCCAGCAGCTTGTATCGGGGAGGCACTGAAGCTTTCTTT
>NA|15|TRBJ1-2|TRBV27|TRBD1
CASSFGQGLHYGYTF
TGTGCCAGCAGTTTCGGACAGGGGCTGCACTATGGCTACACCTTC
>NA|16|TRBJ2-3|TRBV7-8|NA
CASSYKGGTRADTQYF
TGTGCCAGCAGCTACAAGGGGGGAACTCGGGCGGATACGCAGTATTTT
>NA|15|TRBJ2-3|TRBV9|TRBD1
CASSDGTASTDTQYF
TGTGCCAGCAGCGACGGGACAGCGAGCACAGATACGCAGTATTTT
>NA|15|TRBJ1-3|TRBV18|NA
CASSLGANSGNTIYF
TGTGCCAGCTCCCTAGGAGCCAACTCTGGAAACACCATATATTTT
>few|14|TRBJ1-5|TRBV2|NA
CASRSEGGNQPQHF
TGTGCCAGCAGAAGTGAGGGGGGGAATCAGCCCCAGCATTTT
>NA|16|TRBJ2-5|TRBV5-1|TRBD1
CASSSYGTGRQETQYF
TGCGCCAGCAGCTCCTACGGGACAGGACGGCAAGAGACCCAGTACTTC
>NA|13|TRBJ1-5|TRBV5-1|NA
CASSFRGGQPQHF
TGCGCCAGCAGCTTTCGAGGGGGACAGCCCCAGCATTTT
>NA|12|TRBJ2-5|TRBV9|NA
CASSGDRETQYF
TGTGCCAGCAGCGGCGACCGAGAGACCCAGTACTTC
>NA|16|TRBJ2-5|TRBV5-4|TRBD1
CASSGDRVFDQETQYF
TGTGCCAGCAGCGGTGACAGGGTATTTGACCAAGAGACCCAGTACTTC
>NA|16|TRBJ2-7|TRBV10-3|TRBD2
CAISEGTGGRRYEQYF
TGTGCCATCAGTGAGGGGACGGGCGGGAGGCGCTACGAGCAGTACTTC
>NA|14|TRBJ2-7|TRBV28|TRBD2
CASRSPGLAYEQYF
TGTGCCAGCAGGTCACCGGGACTAGCCTACGAGCAGTACTTC
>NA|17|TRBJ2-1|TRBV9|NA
CASSPLGRTSSYNEQFF
TGTGCCAGCAGCCCCTTGGGTAGAACGAGCTCCTACAATGAGCAGTTCTTC
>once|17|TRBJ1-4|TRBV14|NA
CASSQAAPIDGNEKLFF
TGTGCCAGCAGCCAAGCCGCCCCGATCGACGGGAATGAAAAACTGTTTTTT
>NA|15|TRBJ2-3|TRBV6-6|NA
CASSYYLGGADTQYF
TGTGCCAGCAGTTATTACCTAGGGGGGGCAGATACGCAGTATTTT
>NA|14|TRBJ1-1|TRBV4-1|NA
CASSQVVMNTEAFF
TGCGCCAGCAGCCAAGTGGTAATGAACACTGAAGCTTTCTTT
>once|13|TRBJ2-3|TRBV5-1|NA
CASSLDYGHTQYF
TGCGCCAGCAGCCTGGACTACGGGCATACGCAGTATTTT
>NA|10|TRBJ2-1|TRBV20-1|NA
CSATDNEQFF
TGCAGTGCTACAGACAATGAGCAGTTCTTC
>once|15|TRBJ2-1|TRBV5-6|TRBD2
CASSPIGGDYNEQFF
TGTGCCAGCAGCCCCATTGGGGGGGACTACAATGAGCAGTTCTTC
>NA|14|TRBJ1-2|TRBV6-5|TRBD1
CASSQTGNNYGYTF
TGTGCCAGCAGTCAGACAGGGAATAACTATGGCTACACCTTC
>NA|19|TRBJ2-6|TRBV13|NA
CASSPRDHSGPSGANVLTF
TGTGCCAGCAGCCCCCGGGACCATTCAGGGCCCTCTGGGGCCAACGTCCTGACTTTC
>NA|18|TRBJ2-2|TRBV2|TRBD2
CASNSGLAGVGGTGELFF
TGTGCCAGCAATTCGGGACTAGCGGGGGTAGGGGGAACCGGGGAGCTGTTTTTT
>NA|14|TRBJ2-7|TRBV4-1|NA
CASSLRTENYEQYF
TGCGCCAGCAGCCTTCGGACGGAAAACTACGAGCAGTACTTC
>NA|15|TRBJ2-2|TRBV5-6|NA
CASSLKGPRGGELFF
TGTGCCAGCAGCTTGAAGGGACCGAGGGGCGGGGAGCTGTTTTTT
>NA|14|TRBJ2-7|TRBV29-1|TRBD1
CSVRRDREGGEQYF
TGCAGCGTTCGCCGGGACAGGGAGGGTGGCGAGCAGTACTTC
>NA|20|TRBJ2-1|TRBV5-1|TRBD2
CASSYEPRLAGGSSYNEQFF
TGCGCCAGCAGCTACGAACCCCGGCTAGCGGGGGGAAGCTCCTACAATGAGCAGTTCTTC
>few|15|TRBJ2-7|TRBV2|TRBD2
CASSDLIAGAGEQYF
TGTGCCAGCAGTGACCTAATAGCGGGAGCGGGCGAGCAGTACTTC
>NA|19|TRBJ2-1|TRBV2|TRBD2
CASSVYPPGAGGPYNEQFF
TGTGCCAGCAGTGTATACCCCCCGGGAGCGGGAGGCCCCTACAATGAGCAGTTCTTC
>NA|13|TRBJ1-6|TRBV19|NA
CASRQPPRSPLHF
TGTGCCAGTAGGCAGCCTCCGAGGTCACCCCTCCACTTT
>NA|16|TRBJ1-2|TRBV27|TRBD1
CASSRRDRGFNYGYTF
TGTGCCAGCAGTCGCCGGGACAGGGGATTTAACTATGGCTACACCTTC
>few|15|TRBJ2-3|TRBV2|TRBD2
CASSSSGGGTDTQYF
TGTGCCAGTTCCTCTAGCGGGGGAGGCACAGATACGCAGTATTTT
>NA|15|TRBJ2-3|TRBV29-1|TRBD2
CSVRGTSGDTDTQYF
TGCAGCGTTAGGGGGACTAGCGGAGACACAGATACGCAGTATTTT
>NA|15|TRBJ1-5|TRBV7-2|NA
CASSPLRSINQPQHF
TGTGCCAGCAGCCCCTTGCGCAGCATTAATCAGCCCCAGCATTTT
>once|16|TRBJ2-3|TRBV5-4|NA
CASSLAASVSTDTQYF
TGTGCCAGCAGCTTGGCGGCTAGCGTGAGCACAGATACGCAGTATTTT
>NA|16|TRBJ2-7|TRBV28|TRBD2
CASSFSVASGSYEQYF
TGTGCCAGCAGTTTTAGCGTCGCTAGCGGGTCCTACGAGCAGTACTTC
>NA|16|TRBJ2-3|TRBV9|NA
CASTFAGGQTTDTQYF
TGTGCCAGCACCTTCGCCGGGGGACAGACCACAGATACGCAGTATTTT
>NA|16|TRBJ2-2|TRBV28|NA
CASSLLAPSNTGELFF
TGTGCCAGCAGTTTATTGGCCCCGTCTAACACCGGGGAGCTGTTTTTT
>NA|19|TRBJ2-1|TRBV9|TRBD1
CASSVVGSGGAGGYNEQFF
TGTGCCAGCAGCGTAGTTGGATCCGGTGGGGCAGGGGGATACAATGAGCAGTTCTTC
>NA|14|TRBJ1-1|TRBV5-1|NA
CASSWGRRNTEAFF
TGCGCCAGCAGTTGGGGGCGCAGGAACACTGAAGCTTTCTTT
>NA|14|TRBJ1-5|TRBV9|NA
CASSRAGSNQPQHF
TGTGCCAGCAGCCGGGCCGGGAGCAATCAGCCCCAGCATTTT
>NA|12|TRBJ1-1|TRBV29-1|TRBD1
CSANRGRGEAFF
TGCAGCGCTAACAGGGGGCGCGGTGAAGCTTTCTTT
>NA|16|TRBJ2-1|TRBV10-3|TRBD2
CAISDLLAGALLEQFF
TGTGCCATCAGTGACCTGCTAGCGGGGGCCCTTTTGGAGCAGTTCTTC
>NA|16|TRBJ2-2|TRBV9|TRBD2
CASSPRTSGNTGELFF
TGTGCCAGCAGCCCACGGACTAGCGGGAACACCGGGGAGCTGTTTTTT
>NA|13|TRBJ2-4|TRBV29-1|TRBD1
CSVARGRVDIQYF
TGCAGCGTTGCCAGGGGGCGCGTGGACATTCAGTACTTC
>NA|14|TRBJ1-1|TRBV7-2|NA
CASSLGQFNTEAFF
TGTGCCAGCAGCTTAGGACAGTTCAACACTGAAGCTTTCTTT